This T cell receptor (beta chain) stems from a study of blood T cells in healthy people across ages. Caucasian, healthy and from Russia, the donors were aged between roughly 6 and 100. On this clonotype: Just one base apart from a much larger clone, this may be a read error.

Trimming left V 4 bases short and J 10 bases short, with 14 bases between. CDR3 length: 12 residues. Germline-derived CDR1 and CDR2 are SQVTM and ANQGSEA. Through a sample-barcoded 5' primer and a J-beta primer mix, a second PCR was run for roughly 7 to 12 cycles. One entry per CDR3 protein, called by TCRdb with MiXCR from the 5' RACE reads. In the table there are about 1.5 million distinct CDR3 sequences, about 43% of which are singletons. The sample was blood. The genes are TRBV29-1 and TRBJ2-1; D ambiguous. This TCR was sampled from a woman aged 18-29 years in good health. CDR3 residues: CSVGLGTYEQFF. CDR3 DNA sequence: TGCAGCGTTGGCCTAGGTACCTACGAGCAGTTCTTC.